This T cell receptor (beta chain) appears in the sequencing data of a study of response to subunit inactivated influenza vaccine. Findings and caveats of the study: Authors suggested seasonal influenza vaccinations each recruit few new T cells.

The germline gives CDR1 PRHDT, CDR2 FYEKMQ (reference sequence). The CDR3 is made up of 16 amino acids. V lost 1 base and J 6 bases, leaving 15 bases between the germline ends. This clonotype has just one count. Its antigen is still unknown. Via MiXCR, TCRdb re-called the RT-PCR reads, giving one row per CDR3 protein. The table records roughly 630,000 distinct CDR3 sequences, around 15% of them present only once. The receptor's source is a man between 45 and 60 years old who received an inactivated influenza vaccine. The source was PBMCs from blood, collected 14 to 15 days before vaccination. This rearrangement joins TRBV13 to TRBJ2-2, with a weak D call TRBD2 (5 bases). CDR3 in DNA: TGTGCCAGCAGCTTAGATCTTGGGAGTGTGGCCGGGGAGCTGTTTTTT. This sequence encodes CASSLDLGSVAGELFF. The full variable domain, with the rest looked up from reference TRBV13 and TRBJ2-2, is AAGVIQSPRHLIKEKRETATLKCYPIPRHDTVYWYQQGPGQDPQFLISFYEKMQSDKGSIPDRFSAQQFSDYHSELNMSSLELGDSALYFCASSLDLGSVAGELFFGEGSRLTVL.